A selection of T cell receptor beta chains follows, all from one sample in a study of control samples from healthy donors and cancer patients. TCRdb's table, derived via immunoSEQ multiplex PCR, lists solely in-frame clones and lacks some. This sample has around 180,000 clones, with almost 90% found just once. Sequencing was carried out using blood. These receptors were obtained from a woman between 25 and 40 years old in good health. CDR3s include the opening cysteine and the closing phenylalanine or tryptophan. A D gene is named only where the DNA matches it firmly. Clone sizes are given selectively: once, few, many, or a class where the clone is expanded.

abundance,v_gene,j_gene,d_gene,CDR3aa,CDR3nt
-,TRBV9,TRBJ1-1,-,CASSVGTGTVNTEAFF,TGTGCCAGCAGCGTTGGAACCGGGACGGTGAACACTGAAGCTTTCTTT
-,TRBV5-6,TRBJ1-4,-,CASSPGPSTNEKLFF,TGTGCCAGCAGCCCGGGGCCTTCAACTAATGAAAAACTGTTTTTT
-,TRBV6-5,TRBJ1-4,-,CASSYQGPDEKLFF,TGTGCCAGCAGTTACCAGGGGCCTGATGAAAAACTGTTTTTT
-,TRBV3-1/TRBV3-2,TRBJ1-2,-,CASSQMGAQGYTF,TGTGCCAGCAGCCAAATGGGGGCGCAGGGCTACACCTTC
-,TRBV5-5,TRBJ1-2,-,CASSLHGKFYGYTF,TGTGCCAGCAGCTTGCATGGGAAGTTCTATGGCTACACCTTC
-,TRBV5-5,TRBJ2-6,-,CASSLAPLSGANVLTF,TGTGCCAGCAGCTTGGCCCCTCTCTCTGGGGCCAACGTCCTGACTTTC
-,TRBV10-3,TRBJ1-5,TRBD1,CAISESVGQGGQPQHF,TGTGCCATCAGTGAGTCCGTGGGACAGGGCGGTCAGCCCCAGCATTTT
-,TRBV4-2,TRBJ2-5,-,CASSQGPEETQYF,TGTGCCAGCAGCCAAGGGCCGGAAGAGACCCAGTACTTC
-,TRBV15,TRBJ2-3,-,CATSSDLGPPDTQYF,TGTGCCACCAGCAGCGATTTGGGGCCCCCAGATACGCAGTATTTT
-,TRBV7-9,TRBJ2-2,TRBD2,CASSSTRGTSGTNTGELFF,TGTGCCAGCAGCTCCACCCGCGGGACTAGCGGAACGAACACCGGGGAGCTGTTTTTT
-,TRBV28,TRBJ2-3,TRBD2,CASTPAGGPGSTDTQYF,TGTGCCAGCACCCCAGCGGGAGGGCCCGGGAGCACAGATACGCAGTATTTT
few,TRBV27,TRBJ2-5,-,CASSSAGEGGETQYF,TGTGCCAGCAGTTCGGCGGGAGAGGGGGGGGAGACCCAGTACTTC
-,TRBV18,TRBJ1-1,TRBD1,CASSLTGTGENTEAFF,TGTGCCAGCTCACTCACCGGGACAGGGGAGAACACTGAAGCTTTCTTT
-,TRBV6-5,TRBJ1-4,TRBD1,CASSYRGQSIGEKLFF,TGTGCCAGCAGTTACAGGGGACAGTCGATTGGGGAAAAACTGTTTTTT
-,TRBV7-6,TRBJ2-7,TRBD1,CASSSLPGQGAYEQYF,TGTGCCAGCAGCTCCCTCCCCGGACAGGGGGCCTACGAGCAGTACTTC
-,TRBV6-5,TRBJ1-4,-,CASSRGATNEKLFF,TGTGCCAGCAGCCGGGGGGCAACTAATGAAAAACTGTTTTTT
-,TRBV3-1/TRBV3-2,TRBJ1-2,TRBD1,CASSPGQGPAFSYGYTF,TGTGCCAGCAGCCCCGGACAGGGCCCCGCCTTTAGCTATGGCTACACCTTC
-,TRBV6-5,TRBJ2-5,-,CASSSSNQETQYF,TGTGCCAGCAGTTCATCGAACCAAGAGACCCAGTACTTC
-,TRBV19,TRBJ1-5,TRBD1,CASRGQGIQPQHF,TGTGCCAGTAGGGGACAGGGAATTCAGCCCCAGCATTTT
-,TRBV4-2,TRBJ2-1,-,CASSPGASSYNEQFF,TGTGCCAGCAGCCCCGGGGCGAGCTCCTACAATGAGCAGTTCTTC
-,TRBV7-2,TRBJ2-3,TRBD1,CASSSQGTGLTDTQYF,TGTGCCAGCAGCTCCCAGGGGACAGGGCTCACAGATACGCAGTATTTT
-,TRBV6-5,TRBJ1-4,TRBD1,CASSRDSLNEKLFF,TGTGCCAGCAGTAGGGACAGCCTTAATGAAAAACTGTTTTTT
-,TRBV12-5,TRBJ2-5,-,CASGLVGGAQYF,TGTGCTAGTGGTTTGGTCGGTGGGGCCCAGTACTTC
-,TRBV7-2,TRBJ2-7,TRBD1,CASSKYDRGFSFNEQYF,TGTGCCAGCAGCAAATATGACAGGGGGTTTTCCTTCAACGAGCAGTACTTC
-,TRBV5-1,TRBJ2-1,TRBD1,CASSPITGGTGDFSNEQFF,TGCGCCAGCAGCCCAATCACAGGGGGGACAGGGGATTTTAGCAATGAGCAGTTCTTC
-,TRBV6-5,TRBJ1-2,-,CASSSPPGGYTF,TGTGCCAGCAGTTCCCCTCCCGGTGGCTACACCTTC
-,TRBV7-9,TRBJ2-7,-,CASSRRQDTYEQYF,TGTGCCTCCAGTCGCCGGCAGGACACCTACGAGCAGTACTTC
-,TRBV4-1,TRBJ1-1,-,CASSQGWGARGNTEAFF,TGCGCCAGCAGCCAAGGATGGGGGGCAAGGGGTAACACTGAAGCTTTCTTT
-,TRBV7-5,TRBJ1-5,-,CVRSFGLRRGLGDSNQPQHF,TGTGTCAGAAGCTTCGGTCTGCGGCGTGGCTTAGGGGATAGCAATCAGCCCCAGCATTTT
-,TRBV10-2,TRBJ1-2,-,CASSEGAYRIYGYTF,TGCGCCAGCAGTGAGGGGGCCTACCGGATCTATGGCTACACCTTC
-,TRBV4-1,TRBJ2-1,-,CASSQDNGRKQFF,TGCGCCAGCAGCCAAGATAACGGGAGAAAGCAGTTCTTC
-,TRBV23-1,TRBJ1-2,-,CAPKKEPGDSNYGYTF,TGCGCCCCCAAAAAAGAACCGGGGGACTCTAACTATGGCTACACCTTC
-,TRBV13,TRBJ1-2,-,CASSLVSSRGYNGYTF,TGTGCCAGCAGCTTAGTATCCAGCAGGGGATATAATGGCTACACCTTC
-,TRBV6-4,TRBJ1-5,-,CASSTPGVPFTNQPQHF,TGTGCCAGCAGCACCCCGGGGGTGCCCTTTACGAATCAGCCCCAGCATTTT
-,TRBV11-2,TRBJ1-1,TRBD1,CASSLGGQGVGTEAFF,TGTGCCAGCAGCTTAGGCGGTCAGGGGGTTGGCACTGAAGCTTTCTTT